This T cell receptor (beta chain) was profiled in a study of vaccination effects on CD4 cells after COVID-19. General study findings and limits: Both infection-induced and vaccine-induced clones contracted markedly at late post-vaccination timepoints. In the study, convalescent patients were few, and early post-infection timepoints were absent.

About this clone itself: Its target is unknown.

ViraFEST used viral peptide pools to expand antigen-specific CD4+ T cells before sequencing. At the end of around eleven days of culture, CD4+ T cells were isolated. Two-dose BNT162b2 or mRNA-1273 vaccination was given to participants. Nucleocapsid antibody tests were negative, and the vaccine recipients had no prior SARS-CoV-2 infection. Measured with immunoSEQ multiplex PCR; TCRdb has only the in-frame clones, and not every one. The profile shows tens of thousands of clones, under 80% of them singletons. The CDR3 runs to 13 residues. Trimming took 5 bases from V and 1 from J, leaving 8 bases between them. The V gene's germline CDR1 is SEHNR and CDR2 FQNEAQ (reference sequence).

The genes are TRBV7-9 and TRBJ1-1; D unclear. Sequenced material: CD4+ T cells from PBMCs cultured with HCoV-OC43 spike peptides, taken after COVID-19 vaccination. Subset defined: HCoV-OC43 spike overlapping peptide pool stimulation. This clonotype was obtained from a human donor who received a COVID-19 vaccine. The CDR3 region is CASSPAGNTEAFF. The CDR3 DNA is TGTGCCAGCAGCCCCGCGGGGAACACTGAAGCTTTCTTT.